Presented here are 18 T cell receptor beta chains from one specimen sequenced in a study of shared clonotypes between healthy human individuals. The method was immunoSEQ multiplex PCR; TCRdb's version includes in-frame clones alone and lacks a portion of them. The data show some 2.1 million clones, with roughly 94% seen just once and 0.13% held by the top ten. The sequencing sample was made of naive CD4+ T cells sorted from blood. As for subset: CD45RA+ positively selected. These receptor sequences come from a man between 18 and 35 years old in good health.

The gene calls are TRBV2 and TRBJ1-2, with TRBD1 as a possible D gene (5 bases). The CDR3 totals 11 residues. Germline V lookup: CDR1 SNHLY, CDR2 FYNNEI. V lost 9 bases, J lost 5 bases, and 10 bases lay in between. This CDR3 reads CARREGYGYTF. CDR3 bases: TGTGCCAGAAGGGAGGGGTATGGCTACACCTTC. Variable domain in full (rest from reference TRBV2 and TRBJ1-2): EPEVTQTPSHQVTQMGQEVILRCVPISNHLYFYWYRQILGQKVEFLVSFYNNEISEKSEIFDDQFSVERPDGSNFTLKIRSTKLEDSAMYFCARREGYGYTFGSGTRLTVV.

The J gene is TRBJ1-3, the V gene TRBV9; no firm D call. This CDR3 is 15 amino acids long. The V and J ends lost 3 bases and 1 base respectively, with 11 bases between them. Germline V gives CDR1 SGDLS, CDR2 YYNGEE. CDR3 protein: CASSDRGSSGNTIYF. CDR3 nucleotides: TGTGCCAGCAGCGATCGGGGTTCTTCTGGAAACACCATATATTTT. Looking up the rest from reference TRBV9 and TRBJ1-3 gives the full variable domain: DSGVTQTPKHLITATGQRVTLRCSPRSGDLSVYWYQQSLDQGLQFLIQYYNGEERAKGNILERFSAQQFPDLHSELNLSSLELGDSALYFCASSDRGSSGNTIYFGEGSWLTVV.

The chain links TRBV18 to TRBJ2-7; D perhaps matches TRBD1 (7 bases). The CDR3 spans 14 residues. Deletions cut 4 bases from V and 2 bases from J, with 12 bases between. CDR1 and CDR2 (germline): KGHSH, LQKENI. The CDR3 is CASSLAGQTYEQYF. DNA of the CDR3: TGTGCCAGCTCACTTGCGGGACAGACCTACGAGCAGTACTTC.

The V and J genes are TRBV29-1 and TRBJ1-4; no clear D gene. The V gene lost 0 bases and the J gene lost 4 bases, with 18 bases spanning the gap. CDR1 and CDR2 from the germline V gene are SQVTM and ANQGSEA. This CDR3 is 17 amino acids long. As DNA, the CDR3 is TGCAGCGTTGAAGATAGAGTCTTTGACAATGGTAATGAAAAACTGTTTTTT. Residues: CSVEDRVFDNGNEKLFF.

This chain uses TRBV19 with TRBJ2-1; D might be TRBD1 (6 bases). This CDR3 has 15 residues. Germline CDR1 LNHDA, CDR2 SQIVND (reference sequence). The ends were cut back, 3 bases at V and 2 bases at J, with 11 bases in the middle. CDR3 nucleotides: TGTGCCAGTAGTATGGGCAGGGGCCCCTACAATGAGCAGTTCTTC. Encoded protein: CASSMGRGPYNEQFF.

CDR3 DNA: TGTGCCAGCAGCGTAAATTGGAATGAGCAGTTCTTC. This sequence encodes CASSVNWNEQFF. J is TRBJ2-1 and V is TRBV9; no clear D. Germline values: CDR1 SGDLS, CDR2 YYNGEE. The germline V and J ends were trimmed by 1 base and 7 bases, with 6 bases remaining between them. The CDR3 runs 12 residues. Supplemented by reference TRBV9 and TRBJ2-1, the full variable domain reads DSGVTQTPKHLITATGQRVTLRCSPRSGDLSVYWYQQSLDQGLQFLIQYYNGEERAKGNILERFSAQQFPDLHSELNLSSLELGDSALYFCASSVNWNEQFFGPGTRLTVL.

The chain is built from TRBV7-2 and TRBJ2-7; D perhaps matches TRBD1 (5 bases). V was cut by 6 bases and J by 2 bases, with 11 bases left in between. Germline V CDR1 and CDR2: SGHTA, FQGNSA. The CDR3 is 13 residues long. The CDR3 loop reads CASRPTATYEQYF. The CDR3 region has the DNA TGTGCCAGCAGGCCGACAGCCACCTACGAGCAGTACTTC. The variable domain in full, completed from reference TRBV7-2 and TRBJ2-7, reads GAGVSQSPSNKVTEKGKDVELRCDPISGHTALYWYRQSLGQGLEFLIYFQGNSAPDKSGLPSDRFSAERTGGSVSTLTIQRTQQEDSAVYLCASRPTATYEQYFGPGTRLTVT.

The chain has TRBV6-1 and TRBJ2-1; no firm D call. V gave up 1 base and J gave up 10 bases, with 5 bases separating them. CDR3 length equals 11 residues. Germline V gives CDR1 MNHNS, CDR2 SASEGT. This CDR3 reads CASSEVTEQFF. CDR3 coding DNA: TGTGCCAGCAGTGAAGTGACCGAGCAGTTCTTC.

The chain is built from TRBV4-3 and TRBJ2-2, with 7 positions matching TRBD1. V trimming: 6 bases; J trimming: 6 bases; junction bases outside the gene matches: 4. The CDR3 spans 13 residues. The germline V gene encodes CDR1 LGHNA and CDR2 YSLEER. The CDR3, as DNA: TGCGCCAGCAGAGGTCAGGGGGCCGGGGAGCTGTTTTTT. Protein: CASRGQGAGELFF.

The chain employs TRBV10-2 and TRBJ2-7; 8 bases match TRBD1. The CDR3 loop spans 12 amino acids. V shed 7 bases, J shed 5 bases, and the junction held 4 bases outside the gene matches. CDR1 WSHSY and CDR2 SAAADI come from the germline V gene. The CDR3 spells CASKGQVNEQYF. The CDR3 DNA reads TGCGCCAGCAAGGGACAGGTTAACGAGCAGTACTTC.

The rearrangement joins TRBV10-3 to TRBJ2-5; 7 bases line up with TRBD2. From germline, CDR1 is ENHRY and CDR2 SYGVKD. This CDR3 comprises 16 residues. V shed 3 bases, J shed 1 base, and the junction held 8 bases outside the gene matches. The CDR3 sequence: CAISDTQRGPQETQYF. The CDR3 DNA reads as TGTGCCATCAGTGATACCCAGCGGGGACCCCAAGAGACCCAGTACTTC.

The chain uses TRBV4-3 and TRBJ1-5; TRBD1 is a possible D gene (6 bases). CDR1 is LGHNA, CDR2 YSLEER, per germline. The V end lost 0 bases, the J end lost 5 bases, and 11 bases lay between the germline ends. CDR3 size: 15 residues. CDR3 bases: TGCGCCAGCAGCCAAGATTGGGACACCTATCAGCCCCAGCATTTT. Its protein is CASSQDWDTYQPQHF.

Comment on this clone: The same CDR3 is also encoded by other DNA sequences in this sample. The CDR3 is CAWSPGQGSTDTQYF. The CDR3, as DNA: TGTGCCTGGAGTCCTGGACAGGGGAGCACAGATACGCAGTATTTT. This chain connects TRBV30 to TRBJ2-3; 9 nucleotides match TRBD1. With 2 bases clipped from V and 0 bases from J, the junction kept 3 bases outside the gene matches. Germline V gene lookup returns CDR1 GTSNPN and CDR2 SVGIG (reference sequence). The CDR3 consists of 15 residues.

The genes are TRBV5-1 and TRBJ2-2; D gene unclear. The CDR3 length is 14 residues. The germline V gene has CDR1 SGHRS and CDR2 YFSETQ. V shed 5 bases and J shed 0 bases, with 8 bases lying between them. CDR3 amino acids: CASSQISNTGELFF. The CDR3 DNA reads TGCGCCAGCAGTCAGATATCGAACACCGGGGAGCTGTTTTTT.

The gene calls are TRBV19 and TRBJ1-5; 7 bases are a match to TRBD1. This CDR3 spans 20 amino acids. V dropped 2 bases and J dropped 3; count of bases not matched to a gene: 19. Germline CDR1 reads LNHDA; CDR2 reads SQIVND (reference sequence). CDR3 DNA sequence: TGTGCCAGTAGTATACGGGAAAAGCGACAGGGCCGAGGGTCCAATCAGCCCCAGCATTTT. Translated, it gives CASSIREKRQGRGSNQPQHF.

In this sample, this clone turned up once. The chain combines TRBV9 with TRBJ2-2, with TRBD2 matching over 10 bases. This CDR3 is built from 17 residues. The J segment lost 0 bases and the V segment lost 1 base, leaving 3 bases of the junction unmatched. Germline CDR1 is SGDLS and CDR2 is YYNGEE. Here the CDR3 reads CASSVLAGAANTGELFF. The CDR3 DNA reads TGTGCCAGCAGCGTACTAGCGGGGGCCGCGAACACCGGGGAGCTGTTTTTT.

The rearrangement links TRBV10-3 to TRBJ1-1, with D hard to call. Germline loops: CDR1 ENHRY, CDR2 SYGVKD. Trimming shortened V by 2 bases and J by 1 base, and 8 bases separated the two germline ends. The CDR3 is 14 residues long. The CDR3 region is CAISEGAQNTEAFF. Here the CDR3 DNA reads TGTGCCATCAGTGAGGGAGCGCAGAACACTGAAGCTTTCTTT.

The CDR3, as DNA: TGTGCCAGCAGTGGTTCCATCGGGGCCCCCTACGAGCAGTACTTC. Its protein product is CASSGSIGAPYEQYF. This rearrangement joins TRBV6-1 to TRBJ2-7; D assignment may be TRBD1 or TRBD2 (5 bases each). This CDR3 spans 15 amino acids. Germline V gene data show CDR1 as MNHNS and CDR2 as SASEGT. Trimming removed 4 bases from V and 2 bases from J, with 15 bases in between.